The table lists the clone carrying this T cell receptor beta chain with a few counts. Its antigen is currently unknown. This sample was taken from a study of CD8 T cells in ankylosing spondylitis. Study-wide points: Several highly homologous variants made up a TCR beta motif, and this motif appeared characteristic of ankylosing spondylitis blood. Before this, some motif variants had been reported in reactive arthritis synovial fluid and blood.

By quantitative 5'-RACE with molecular barcodes, the TCR beta libraries were made. TCRdb re-called the 5' RACE reads through MiXCR, storing one row per CDR3 protein. The sample shows fewer than 550,000 distinct CDR3 sequences, roughly 5.3% of them seen only once. V was cut by 5 bases and J by 0 bases, with 17 bases left in between. CDR1 and CDR2 from the germline V gene are SEHNR and FQNEAQ (reference sequence). There are 17 residues in the CDR3. The TCR was taken from a male donor with ankylosing spondylitis. This chain links TRBV7-9 with TRBJ2-1, with D tentatively TRBD2 (6 bases). Source material: blood, either unsorted or a sorted T cell fraction (not recorded which). CDR3: CASSPLGRGISYNEQFF. DNA for the CDR3: TGTGCCAGCAGCCCCCTCGGCCGGGGGATCTCCTACAATGAGCAGTTCTTC. The full variable domain, in which reference TRBV7-9 and TRBJ2-1 provide the parts outside the CDR3, is DTGVSQNPRHKITKRGQNVTFRCDPISEHNRLYWYRQTLGQGPEFLTYFQNEAQLEKSRLLSDRFSAERPKGSFSTLEIQRTEQGDSAMYLCASSPLGRGISYNEQFFGPGTRLTVL.